What follows are 10 T cell receptor beta chains derived from one specimen sequenced in a study of shared clonotypes between healthy human individuals. TCRdb's copy holds only in-frame clones and misses some; the assay was immunoSEQ multiplex PCR. Here the sample spans about 820,000 clones, 80% to 95% being singletons. Naivety among CD8 cells was defined by CD45RO negativity and positive CCR7 selection, thereby excluding terminally differentiated effector memory CD45RA+ cells. Input material: naive CD8+ T cells sorted from blood. Source of these receptors: a man aged 30 to 45 in good health.

The chain is built from TRBV27 and TRBJ2-3, with TRBD2 as a possible D gene (6 bases). Trimming stripped 5 bases from V and 2 bases from J, with 14 bases between. The length of the CDR3 is 15 residues. CDR1 and CDR2 (germline): MNHEY, SMNVEV (reference sequence). CDR3 residues: CASSRPAGSTDTQYF. The CDR3 nucleotides are TGTGCCAGCAGTCGCCCAGCGGGTTCCACAGATACGCAGTATTTT.

V and J are TRBV7-9 and TRBJ2-7; 9 positions match TRBD1. There are 14 residues in the CDR3. Germline CDR1 and CDR2: SEHNR and FQNEAQ (reference sequence). With V trimmed by 5 bases and J by 5 bases, 7 bases remained unmatched. DNA of the CDR3: TGTGCCAGCAGCCCCGGGACAGGGATGAACGAGCAGTACTTC. This translates into CASSPGTGMNEQYF.

This chain connects TRBV11-2 to TRBJ2-3; TRBD1 aligns across 10 bases. Germline V gene lookup returns CDR1 SGHAT and CDR2 FQNNGV. The CDR3 length is 17 residues. Losses at the gene ends were 1 base for V and 6 bases for J; bases not matched to a gene: 10. The CDR3, as DNA: TGTGCCAGCAGCTTAGTAGTGGGACAGGGGCTTATGGATACGCAGTATTTT. Translation: CASSLVVGQGLMDTQYF.

V and J are TRBV5-6 and TRBJ2-1; TRBD1 aligns across 10 bases. Trimming cost V 4 bases and J 13 bases; bases outside gene matches: 14. This CDR3 is built from 15 residues. Germline V gives CDR1 SGHDT, CDR2 YYEEEE. The CDR3: CASSLSRGGDRGQFF. The DNA of the CDR3 is TGTGCCAGCAGCCTCTCCCGGGGTGGGGACAGGGGACAGTTCTTC.

In nucleotides, the CDR3 is TGTGCCAGCAGCTCCCGAATGAATAGCCACGAGCAGTACTTC. Protein product: CASSSRMNSHEQYF. V gene TRBV11-2 combines with J gene TRBJ2-7; no definite D call. CDR1 and CDR2 (germline): SGHAT, FQNNGV. The CDR3 consists of 14 residues. The germline V and J ends were trimmed by 4 bases and 5 bases, with 15 bases remaining between them.

The rearrangement joins TRBV11-2 to TRBJ2-6; D gene ambiguous. V shed 4 bases and J shed 0 bases, with 7 bases lying between them. The CDR3 consists of 15 residues. The germline gives CDR1 SGHAT, CDR2 FQNNGV. The CDR3 DNA reads as TGTGCCAGCAGCTACGGTAACTCTGGGGCCAACGTCCTGACTTTC. Its protein is CASSYGNSGANVLTF.

Details on this clone: Other DNA sequences in the same sample also yield this CDR3. This chain uses TRBV27 with TRBJ1-5; 11 nucleotides agree with TRBD1. V was pared by 3 bases and J by 6 bases, with 1 base of the junction left unmatched. CDR1 is MNHEY, CDR2 SMNVEV, per germline (reference sequence). This CDR3 comprises 14 residues. The CDR3, as DNA: TGTGCCAGCAGTTTGGGACAGGGGGTTCAGCCCCAGCATTTT. Protein sequence: CASSLGQGVQPQHF.

J is TRBJ2-5 and V is TRBV14; D gene uncertain. The CDR3 has 16 amino acids. Germline V lookup: CDR1 SGHDN, CDR2 FVKESK. With 1 base removed from V and 0 bases from J, the gap between germline ends came to 12 bases. Written as DNA, the CDR3 is TGTGCCAGCAGCCAAGGGTTTGCAGATAACCAAGAGACCCAGTACTTC. Translating gives CASSQGFADNQETQYF.

V usage is TRBV28 and J usage is TRBJ2-7, with 9 bases lining up with TRBD2. This CDR3 is 17 amino acids long. From germline, CDR1 is MDHEN and CDR2 SYDVKM. Trimming removed 7 bases from V and 0 bases from J; junction bases left unmatched: 13. CDR3 bases: TGTGCCAGCAACTTAGCAATATCTAGCGGGGCCTCCTACGAGCAGTACTTC. Translating it yields CASNLAISSGASYEQYF.

The V and J genes are TRBV9 and TRBJ2-3; D not certain. The CDR3 extends over 13 amino acids. V lost 3 bases, J lost 6 bases, and 11 bases lay in between. In germline, CDR1 is SGDLS, CDR2 YYNGEE. The CDR3 region is CASSGVKADTQYF. The DNA for the CDR3 is TGTGCCAGCAGCGGAGTAAAGGCGGATACGCAGTATTTT.